This note documents a single T cell receptor beta chain sequence. What it recognizes is unknown. The sample originates from a study of T cell responses to AZD1222 COVID-19 vaccine. Study summary: Researchers grouped second doses given at about 4 or about 12 weeks into one pool.

Trimming cost V 10 bases and J 5 bases, with 15 bases left between them. This CDR3 contains 13 residues. TCRdb keeps only in-frame clones here, not all; method: immunoSEQ multiplex PCR. The sample lists about 91,000 clones, 88% occurring once. Study-wide results and caveats: Just a handful of AZD1222 recipients tested seropositive at baseline. Repertoires were sampled only after the peak T cell response.

This chain links TRBV12-3 or TRBV12-4 with TRBJ1-3; D is ambiguous. The source of this sequence is an adult in good health. The input for sequencing was peripheral blood, taken on day 0 of AZD1222 vaccination. The CDR3 nucleotides are TGTGCCACACGAACCGGGAGTCGAAACACCATATATTTT. Its translation is CATRTGSRNTIYF.